The rows below give T cell receptor beta chains drawn from one sample of a study of OX40 agonist ivuxolimab in advanced cancers. Only in-frame clones appear in the TCRdb table, and some are missing; sequencing was by immunoSEQ multiplex PCR. The data hold over 65,000 clones, with roughly 91% observed a single time. The source was CD4+ or CD8+ T cells sorted from blood, collected in a trial of the OX40 agonist ivuxolimab. The receptors here all came from an adult with an advanced solid tumor such as melanoma, head and neck, liver or kidney cancer. Each CDR3 is given with its conserved first and last residue. Fields, in order: V gene, J gene, D gene, CDR3 length, clone size, CDR3 DNA, CDR3 protein. The D gene is left open where the match is weak. Where a row states a size, it is once, few, many or the class of an expanded clone; other rows omit it.

V gene: TRBV6-1; J gene: TRBJ2-7; D gene: TRBD2; CDR3 length: 15; clone size: .; CDR3 DNA: TGTGCCAGCAGCTTAGCTAGCGGGATTTCCTACGAGCAGTACTTC; CDR3 protein: CASSLASGISYEQYF
V gene: TRBV10-2; J gene: TRBJ1-5; D gene: .; CDR3 length: 15; clone size: once; CDR3 DNA: TGCGCCAGCAGTGAAAGGGCAGATAGCAATCAGCCCCAGCATTTT; CDR3 protein: CASSERADSNQPQHF
V gene: TRBV4-3; J gene: TRBJ2-7; D gene: .; CDR3 length: 16; clone size: .; CDR3 DNA: TGCGCCAGCAGCCAAGAGGCCAGACAGGGAGGATACGAGCAGTACTTC; CDR3 protein: CASSQEARQGGYEQYF
V gene: TRBV28; J gene: TRBJ1-6; D gene: .; CDR3 length: 16; clone size: .; CDR3 DNA: TGTGCCAGCAGTTTAAGCAGGGTCCCAAATAATTCACCCCTCCACTTT; CDR3 protein: CASSLSRVPNNSPLHF
V gene: TRBV7-2; J gene: TRBJ1-5; D gene: .; CDR3 length: 15; clone size: .; CDR3 DNA: TGTGCCAGCAGCTTAGAGGGTTTAGGCAATCAGCCCCAGCATTTT; CDR3 protein: CASSLEGLGNQPQHF
V gene: TRBV2; J gene: TRBJ2-2; D gene: .; CDR3 length: 14; clone size: .; CDR3 DNA: TGTGCCAGCAGTGACTGGACCGACACCGGGGAGCTGTTTTTT; CDR3 protein: CASSDWTDTGELFF
V gene: TRBV28; J gene: TRBJ1-2; D gene: TRBD1; CDR3 length: 17; clone size: .; CDR3 DNA: TGTGCCAGCAGTTTCCCCCGCCGGGACAGAGACAACTATGGCTACACCTTC; CDR3 protein: CASSFPRRDRDNYGYTF
V gene: TRBV9; J gene: TRBJ2-1; D gene: TRBD2; CDR3 length: 15; clone size: .; CDR3 DNA: TGTGCCAGCAGCATAGACGGGAGGTACCACAATGAGCAGTTCTTC; CDR3 protein: CASSIDGRYHNEQFF
V gene: TRBV5-1; J gene: TRBJ2-3; D gene: .; CDR3 length: 17; clone size: .; CDR3 DNA: TGCGCCAGCAGCTCCCTTTGGTCCGGGGAACACACAGATACGCAGTATTTT; CDR3 protein: CASSSLWSGEHTDTQYF
V gene: TRBV2; J gene: TRBJ2-3; D gene: .; CDR3 length: 12; clone size: once; CDR3 DNA: TGTGCCAGCAGCCTGAACACAGATACGCAGTATTTT; CDR3 protein: CASSLNTDTQYF
V gene: TRBV28; J gene: TRBJ2-7; D gene: TRBD1; CDR3 length: 14; clone size: .; CDR3 DNA: TGTGCCAGCAGTCGTGGACAGGGGTCCTACGAGCAGTACTTC; CDR3 protein: CASSRGQGSYEQYF
V gene: TRBV27; J gene: TRBJ2-1; D gene: TRBD1; CDR3 length: 14; clone size: .; CDR3 DNA: TGTGCCAGCAGTTTATGGACAGGGTCCGGTGAGCAGTTCTTC; CDR3 protein: CASSLWTGSGEQFF
V gene: TRBV5-4; J gene: TRBJ2-1; D gene: TRBD2; CDR3 length: 14; clone size: .; CDR3 DNA: TGTGCCAGCAGCGCAGGACTAGCGGGAAATGAGCAGTTCTTC; CDR3 protein: CASSAGLAGNEQFF
V gene: TRBV19; J gene: TRBJ2-5; D gene: .; CDR3 length: 15; clone size: .; CDR3 DNA: TGTGCCAGTAGTATTGGGCGGGACAGCCAAGAGACCCAGTACTTC; CDR3 protein: CASSIGRDSQETQYF
V gene: TRBV12-5; J gene: TRBJ1-1; D gene: .; CDR3 length: 15; clone size: .; CDR3 DNA: TGTGCTAGTGGTTTGCACCGGGGATTGAACACTGAAGCTTTCTTT; CDR3 protein: CASGLHRGLNTEAFF
V gene: TRBV2; J gene: TRBJ1-2; D gene: TRBD1; CDR3 length: 15; clone size: .; CDR3 DNA: TGTGCCAGCAGTGAAACTTGGACAGGTCTCTATGGCTACACCTTC; CDR3 protein: CASSETWTGLYGYTF
V gene: TRBV11-2; J gene: TRBJ1-5; D gene: TRBD1; CDR3 length: 16; clone size: .; CDR3 DNA: TGTGCCAGCAGCTCGCAGACAGGGATGTGGAATCAGCCCCAGCATTTT; CDR3 protein: CASSSQTGMWNQPQHF
V gene: TRBV29-1; J gene: TRBJ1-2; D gene: TRBD1; CDR3 length: 13; clone size: once; CDR3 DNA: TGCAGCGTTGCAGGACAGGGGGCTTTTGGCTACACCTTC; CDR3 protein: CSVAGQGAFGYTF
V gene: TRBV18; J gene: TRBJ2-1; D gene: TRBD2; CDR3 length: 15; clone size: once; CDR3 DNA: TGTGCCAGCTCACCAGTGGCTAGCGGTTACAATGAGCAGTTCTTC; CDR3 protein: CASSPVASGYNEQFF
V gene: TRBV7-9; J gene: TRBJ2-3; D gene: .; CDR3 length: 12; clone size: .; CDR3 DNA: TGTGCCAGCAGCTTCACTGGAGATACGCAGTATTTT; CDR3 protein: CASSFTGDTQYF
V gene: TRBV5-1; J gene: TRBJ2-1; D gene: .; CDR3 length: 13; clone size: .; CDR3 DNA: TGCGCCAGCAGCTTGCAGCAGGGCAATGAGCAGTTCTTC; CDR3 protein: CASSLQQGNEQFF
V gene: TRBV6-1; J gene: TRBJ2-4; D gene: .; CDR3 length: 15; clone size: .; CDR3 DNA: TGTGCCAGCGGAGTCGACAGTTCCTGGGGGAACATTCAGTACTTC; CDR3 protein: CASGVDSSWGNIQYF
V gene: TRBV28; J gene: TRBJ2-7; D gene: .; CDR3 length: 14; clone size: .; CDR3 DNA: TGTGCCAGCACCTTTGGAGGGAGATCTTACGAGCAGTACTTC; CDR3 protein: CASTFGGRSYEQYF
V gene: TRBV5-1; J gene: TRBJ1-2; D gene: TRBD1; CDR3 length: 14; clone size: .; CDR3 DNA: TGCGCCAGCAGCTCCCCCGAGGGGGCGCGAGGCTACACCTTC; CDR3 protein: CASSSPEGARGYTF
V gene: TRBV5-1; J gene: TRBJ1-2; D gene: .; CDR3 length: 13; clone size: .; CDR3 DNA: TGCGCCAGCAGGCCCGAGGTCGGGGTTGGCTACACCTTC; CDR3 protein: CASRPEVGVGYTF
V gene: TRBV6-4; J gene: TRBJ2-5; D gene: TRBD1; CDR3 length: 16; clone size: .; CDR3 DNA: TGTGCCAGCAGTGACTCCGGACAGGGGTGCCAAGAGACCCAGTACTTC; CDR3 protein: CASSDSGQGCQETQYF
V gene: TRBV10-3; J gene: TRBJ1-1; D gene: .; CDR3 length: 13; clone size: .; CDR3 DNA: TGTGCCATCAGTGAAGGGGGGGGCACTGAAGCTTTCTTT; CDR3 protein: CAISEGGGTEAFF
V gene: TRBV11-2; J gene: TRBJ2-3; D gene: .; CDR3 length: 16; clone size: .; CDR3 DNA: TGTGCCAGCAGCCTGTTGGAGGGAGGCCAGGCAGATACGCAGTATTTT; CDR3 protein: CASSLLEGGQADTQYF
V gene: TRBV19; J gene: TRBJ1-3; D gene: .; CDR3 length: 13; clone size: .; CDR3 DNA: TGTGCCAGTAGCGGGGACGGAGGAAACACCATATATTTT; CDR3 protein: CASSGDGGNTIYF
V gene: TRBV6-5; J gene: TRBJ1-1; D gene: .; CDR3 length: 13; clone size: .; CDR3 DNA: TGTGCCAGCAGTGTACAGGGAAGTACTGAAGCTTTCTTT; CDR3 protein: CASSVQGSTEAFF
V gene: TRBV18; J gene: TRBJ2-3; D gene: TRBD1; CDR3 length: 16; clone size: once; CDR3 DNA: TGTGCCAGCTCATCGGGACAGGCCACTAGCACAGATACGCAGTATTTT; CDR3 protein: CASSSGQATSTDTQYF
V gene: TRBV5-1; J gene: TRBJ2-3; D gene: .; CDR3 length: 17; clone size: .; CDR3 DNA: TGCGCCAGCAGCTCGGGAAGCGGGTTCACGAGCACAGATACGCAGTATTTT; CDR3 protein: CASSSGSGFTSTDTQYF
V gene: TRBV7-2; J gene: TRBJ2-5; D gene: .; CDR3 length: 13; clone size: .; CDR3 DNA: TGTGCCAGCAGCTACTACTACCAAGAGACCCAGTACTTC; CDR3 protein: CASSYYYQETQYF
V gene: TRBV6-1; J gene: TRBJ1-2; D gene: .; CDR3 length: 13; clone size: .; CDR3 DNA: TGTGCCAGCAGTGAAAGCAGGGTGTATGGCTACACCTTC; CDR3 protein: CASSESRVYGYTF
V gene: TRBV7-9; J gene: TRBJ2-3; D gene: TRBD2; CDR3 length: 18; clone size: .; CDR3 DNA: TGTGCCAGCAGTCCGACTAGCGGGGCCTCCCCTAGCACAGATACGCAGTATTTT; CDR3 protein: CASSPTSGASPSTDTQYF
V gene: TRBV9; J gene: TRBJ1-1; D gene: .; CDR3 length: 15; clone size: .; CDR3 DNA: TGTGCCAGCACCTTTTCTCCCTTTTTGAACACTGAAGCTTTCTTT; CDR3 protein: CASTFSPFLNTEAFF
V gene: TRBV7-2; J gene: TRBJ2-2; D gene: TRBD2; CDR3 length: 15; clone size: .; CDR3 DNA: TGTGCCAGCAGCTTACAGACTAGCGGACGTGGGGAGCTGTTTTTT; CDR3 protein: CASSLQTSGRGELFF
V gene: TRBV2; J gene: TRBJ2-3; D gene: TRBD2; CDR3 length: 17; clone size: .; CDR3 DNA: TGTGCCAGCAGTTATCGCGGGACTAGCGGGGTCACAGATACGCAGTATTTT; CDR3 protein: CASSYRGTSGVTDTQYF
V gene: TRBV10-3; J gene: TRBJ2-5; D gene: .; CDR3 length: 13; clone size: .; CDR3 DNA: TGTGCCATCAGTGAGCTGGGCCTGGAGACCCAGTACTTC; CDR3 protein: CAISELGLETQYF
V gene: TRBV5-1; J gene: TRBJ2-7; D gene: .; CDR3 length: 13; clone size: .; CDR3 DNA: TGCGCCAGCAAGTCACCCATGTCCTACGAGCAGTACTTC; CDR3 protein: CASKSPMSYEQYF